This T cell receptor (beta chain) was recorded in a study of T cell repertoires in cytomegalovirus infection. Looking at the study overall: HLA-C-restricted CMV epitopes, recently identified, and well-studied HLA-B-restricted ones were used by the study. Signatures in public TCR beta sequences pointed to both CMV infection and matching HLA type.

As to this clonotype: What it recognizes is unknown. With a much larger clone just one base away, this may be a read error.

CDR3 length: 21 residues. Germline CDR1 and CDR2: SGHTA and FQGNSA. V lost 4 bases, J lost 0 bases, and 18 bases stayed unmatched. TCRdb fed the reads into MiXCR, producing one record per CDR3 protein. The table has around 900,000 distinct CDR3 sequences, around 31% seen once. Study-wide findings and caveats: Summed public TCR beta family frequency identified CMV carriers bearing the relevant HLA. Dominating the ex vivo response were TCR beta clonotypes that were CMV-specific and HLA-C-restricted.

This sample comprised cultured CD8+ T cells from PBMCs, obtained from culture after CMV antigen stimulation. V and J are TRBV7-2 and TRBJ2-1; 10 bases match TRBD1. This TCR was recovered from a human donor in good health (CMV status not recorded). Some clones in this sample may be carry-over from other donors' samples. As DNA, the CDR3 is TGTGCCAGCAGCTGGGTGCTCGGGACAGGGGTGGTCGGGGACTCCTACAATGAGCAGTTCTTC. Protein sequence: CASSWVLGTGVVGDSYNEQFF.